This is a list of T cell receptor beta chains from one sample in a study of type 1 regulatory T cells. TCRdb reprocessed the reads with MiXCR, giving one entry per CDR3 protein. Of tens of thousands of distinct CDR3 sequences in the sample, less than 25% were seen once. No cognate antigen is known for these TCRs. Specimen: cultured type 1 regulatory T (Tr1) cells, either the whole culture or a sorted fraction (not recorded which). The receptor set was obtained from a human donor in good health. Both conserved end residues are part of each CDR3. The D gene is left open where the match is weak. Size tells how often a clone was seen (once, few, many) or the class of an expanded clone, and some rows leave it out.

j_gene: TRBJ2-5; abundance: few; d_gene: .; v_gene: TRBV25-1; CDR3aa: CASSEYPGETQYF; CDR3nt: TGTGCCAGCAGTGAATACCCCGGCGAGACCCAGTACTTC
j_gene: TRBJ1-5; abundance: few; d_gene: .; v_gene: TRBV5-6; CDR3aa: CASSRVGDQPQHF; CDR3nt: TGTGCCAGCAGCCGCGTGGGGGATCAGCCCCAGCATTTT
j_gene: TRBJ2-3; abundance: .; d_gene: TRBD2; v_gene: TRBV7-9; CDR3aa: CASSPRTWAGASDTQYF; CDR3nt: TGTGCCAGCAGCCCTAGGACCTGGGCGGGAGCGTCAGATACGCAGTATTTT
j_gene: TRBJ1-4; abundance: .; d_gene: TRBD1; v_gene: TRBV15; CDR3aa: CATSRGGQALREKLVF; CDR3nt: TGTGCCACCAGCAGAGGAGGACAGGCGCTACGTGAAAAACTGGTTTTT
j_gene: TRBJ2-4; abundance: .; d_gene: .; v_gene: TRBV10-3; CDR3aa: CAISGSSDSRGIQYF; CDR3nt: TGTGCCATCAGTGGGTCATCTGACTCCCGGGGCATTCAGTACTTC
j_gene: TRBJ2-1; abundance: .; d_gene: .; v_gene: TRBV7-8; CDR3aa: CASSFGGISSYNEQFF; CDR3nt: TGTGCCAGCAGCTTCGGCGGGATTTCCTCCTACAATGAGCAGTTCTTC
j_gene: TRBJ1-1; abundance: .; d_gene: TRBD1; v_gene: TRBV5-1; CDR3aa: CASSGTTGVNTEAFF; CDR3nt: TGCGCCAGCAGCGGGACGACAGGGGTGAACACTGAAGCTTTCTTT
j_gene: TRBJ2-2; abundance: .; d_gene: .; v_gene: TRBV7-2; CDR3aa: CASSLATLNTGELFF; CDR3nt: TGTGCCAGCAGCTTAGCTACATTGAACACCGGGGAGCTGTTTTTT
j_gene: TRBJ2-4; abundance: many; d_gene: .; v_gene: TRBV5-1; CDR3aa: CASGAFFGDIQYF; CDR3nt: TGCGCCAGCGGGGCCTTTTTCGGAGACATTCAGTACTTC
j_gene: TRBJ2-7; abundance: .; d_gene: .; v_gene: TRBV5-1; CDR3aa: CASSIGRTSTYEQYF; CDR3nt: TGCGCCAGCAGCATTGGACGGACGTCAACCTACGAGCAGTACTTC
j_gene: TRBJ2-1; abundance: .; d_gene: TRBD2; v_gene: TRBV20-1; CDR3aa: CSARDLGTSGMRRNEQFF; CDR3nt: TGCAGTGCTAGAGATTTGGGGACTAGCGGGATGAGGAGAAATGAGCAGTTCTTC
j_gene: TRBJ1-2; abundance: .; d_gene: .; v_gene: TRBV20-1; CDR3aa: CSAQSNYGYTF; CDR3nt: TGCAGTGCGCAGTCGAACTATGGCTACACCTTC
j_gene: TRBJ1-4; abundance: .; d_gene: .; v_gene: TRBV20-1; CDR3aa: CSAYGQNEKLFF; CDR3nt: TGCAGTGCCTACGGACAGAATGAAAAACTGTTTTTT
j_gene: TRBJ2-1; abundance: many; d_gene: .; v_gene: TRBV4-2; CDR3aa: CASSQPPLAAQFF; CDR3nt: TGTGCCAGCAGCCAGCCTCCATTAGCGGCTCAGTTCTTC
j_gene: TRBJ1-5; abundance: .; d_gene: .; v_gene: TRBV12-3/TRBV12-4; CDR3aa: CASSFSGGGQPQHF; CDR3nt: TGTGCCAGCAGTTTTTCCGGGGGTGGACAGCCCCAGCATTTT
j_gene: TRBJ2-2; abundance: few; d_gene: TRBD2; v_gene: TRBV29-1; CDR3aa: CSVAPSGNTGELFF; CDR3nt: TGCAGCGTTGCCCCTAGCGGGAACACCGGGGAGCTGTTTTTT
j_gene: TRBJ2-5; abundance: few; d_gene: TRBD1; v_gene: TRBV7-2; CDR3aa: CASSETGGIQETQYF; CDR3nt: TGTGCCAGCAGCGAGACAGGGGGCATACAAGAGACCCAGTACTTC
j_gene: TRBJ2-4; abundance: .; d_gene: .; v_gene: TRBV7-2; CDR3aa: CASSLGPANKNIQYF; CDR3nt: TGTGCCAGCAGCCTAGGACCCGCTAACAAAAACATTCAGTACTTC
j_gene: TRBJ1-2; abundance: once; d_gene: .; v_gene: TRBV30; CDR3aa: CAWRGDTGGYTF; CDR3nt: TGTGCCTGGAGAGGCGACACCGGGGGCTACACCTTC
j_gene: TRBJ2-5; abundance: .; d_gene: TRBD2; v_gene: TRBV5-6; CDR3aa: CASRVLAGGNGETQYF; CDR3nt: TGCGCCAGCAGAGTACTAGCGGGAGGGAACGGGGAGACCCAGTACTTC
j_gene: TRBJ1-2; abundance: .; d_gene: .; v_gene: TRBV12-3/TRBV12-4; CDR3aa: CASRVSSTTANYGYTF; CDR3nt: TGTGCCAGCAGGGTTAGCTCTACGACAGCCAACTATGGCTACACCTTC
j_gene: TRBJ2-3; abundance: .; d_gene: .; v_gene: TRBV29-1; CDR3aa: CSVVGSEGRTDTQYF; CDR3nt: TGCAGCGTTGTTGGTTCAGAGGGCCGCACAGATACGCAGTATTTT